The 11 T cell receptor beta chains reported below all come from one sample, sequenced in a study of early T cells in non-severe SARS-CoV-2 infection. TCRdb reanalysed the 5' RACE reads using MiXCR and keeps one entry per CDR3 protein. The sample shows roughly 50,000 distinct CDR3 sequences, around 7.7% of them seen only once. The sample was whole blood. The receptors shown here come from an adult who was a healthcare worker with PCR-confirmed SARS-CoV-2 infection or an uninfected control (not recorded which).

This clonotype was recorded at least ten times. The rearrangement joins TRBV9 to TRBJ1-6; D not certain. The CDR3 extends over 12 amino acids. V gave up 0 bases and J gave up 9 bases, with 4 bases separating them. Germline V gene data show CDR1 as SGDLS and CDR2 as YYNGEE. For the CDR3, the DNA is TGTGCCAGCAGCGTAGGTGGTTCACCCCTCCACTTT. Encoded protein: CASSVGGSPLHF.

This clonotype was found many times. V gene TRBV28 combines with J gene TRBJ1-1; D gene ambiguous. V was trimmed by 5 bases and J by 0 bases, leaving 10 bases between them. CDR1 is MDHEN and CDR2 is SYDVKM in the germline V gene. The CDR3 runs to 14 residues. CDR3: CASSAPGLNTEAFF. In nucleotides, the CDR3 is TGTGCCAGCAGTGCGCCGGGGTTGAACACTGAAGCTTTCTTT. Together with reference TRBV28 and TRBJ1-1, the CDR3 gives the full variable domain: DVKVTQSSRYLVKRTGEKVFLECVQDMDHENMFWYRQDPGLGLRLIYFSYDVKMKEKGDIPEGYSVSREKKERFSLILESASTNQTSMYLCASSAPGLNTEAFFGQGTRLTVV.

Many counts were recorded for this clonotype. CDR3 amino acids: CASSVLAAANTGELFF. The CDR3 nucleotides read TGTGCCAGCAGCGTATTAGCTGCGGCGAACACCGGGGAGCTGTTTTTT. The chain has TRBV9 and TRBJ2-2, with unresolved D. This CDR3 comprises 16 residues. CDR1 and CDR2 (germline): SGDLS, YYNGEE. Trimming took 1 base from V and 0 from J, leaving 10 bases between them.

This clonotype occurred many times. This chain uses TRBV19 with TRBJ1-2; 9 bases map to TRBD1. CDR1 LNHDA and CDR2 SQIVND come from the germline V gene (reference sequence). This CDR3 is built from 14 residues. The J segment lost 4 bases and the V segment lost 7 bases, leaving 7 bases of the junction unmatched. CDR3 loop: CASKDRGQLYGYTF. CDR3 bases: TGTGCCAGTAAGGACAGGGGTCAACTCTATGGCTACACCTTC.

In its sample, this clonotype was seen once. At one end, the junction sequence differs from germline, possibly due to a read error. The gene calls are TRBV18 and TRBJ1-1; weak D call: TRBD1 (6 bases). CDR3 length equals 12 residues. Germline V CDR1 and CDR2: KGHSH, LQKENI. Here the CDR3 DNA reads TGTACCAGCTCACAGAAGGGGGGTGAAGCTTTCTTT. It translates to CTSSQKGGEAFF.

This clonotype was counted only a few times. The CDR3 is CASSESSGANVLTF. The CDR3 DNA follows: TGTGCCAGCAGTGAAAGCTCTGGGGCCAACGTCCTGACTTTC. The rearrangement joins TRBV2 to TRBJ2-6, with D uncertain. Germline V gene data show CDR1 as SNHLY and CDR2 as FYNNEI. This CDR3 has 14 residues. Trimming left V 2 bases short and J 0 bases short, with 2 bases between.

This clonotype was picked up many times. This rearrangement joins TRBV29-1 to TRBJ1-5; no reliable D call. Trimming took 7 bases from V and 1 from J, leaving 5 bases between them. The CDR3 length is 11 residues. Germline CDR1 SQVTM, CDR2 ANQGSEA. The CDR3 bases are TGCAGCGGAGGAAGCAATCAGCCCCAGCATTTT. Protein: CSGGSNQPQHF.

The table lists this clonotype with many counts. The V gene is TRBV12-5, the J gene TRBJ2-1; possible D gene TRBD2, 6 bases. V shed 5 bases and J shed 9 bases, with 11 bases lying between them. Germline V lookup: CDR1 LGHNT, CDR2 FRNRAP. CDR3 length: 12 amino acids. The CDR3 loop is CASGPGEAEQFF. The CDR3 DNA is TGTGCTAGTGGTCCGGGGGAAGCTGAGCAGTTCTTC.

This clonotype was counted only a few times. The gene calls are TRBV14 and TRBJ1-1, with TRBD1 matching over 7 bases. Germline CDR1 SGHDN, CDR2 FVKESK. The CDR3 extends over 13 amino acids. The V and J ends lost 3 bases and 3 bases, in that order; junction bases with no gene match: 1. The CDR3 here is CASSQTGYTEAFF. As DNA, the CDR3 is TGTGCCAGCAGCCAGACAGGGTACACTGAAGCTTTCTTT.

This clonotype was found many times. This rearrangement joins TRBV4-2 to TRBJ1-4; D is undetermined. This CDR3 region has 14 residues. The V end was cut by 3 bases, the J end by 4 bases, with 9 bases between. Germline CDR1 reads LGHNA; CDR2 reads YNFKEQ. The DNA of the CDR3 is TGTGCCAGCAGCCACTTCGATGATAATGAAAAACTGTTTTTT. This encodes CASSHFDDNEKLFF.

This clonotype was seen at least ten times. The chain uses TRBV28 and TRBJ1-1; D is ambiguous. CDR3 length: 10 amino acids. Germline V gene lookup returns CDR1 MDHEN and CDR2 SYDVKM. Trimming stripped 9 bases from V and 4 bases from J, with 6 bases between. The CDR3 DNA sequence: TGTGCCAGATGGGTCACTGAAGCTTTCTTT. Translation: CARWVTEAFF.